This T cell receptor (beta chain) came from a study of blood T cell repertoires in COVID-19. Study as a whole: Samples came from the United States, Italy and Spain, spanning acute and convalescent COVID-19. T cells, B-cell-depleted T cells, or PBMCs supplied cDNA or gDNA.

Enrolled through a virtual design, the participants were between roughly 18 and 90 years of age and came from about two dozen US areas. The study assigned cohorts using participant-reported clinical history. This CDR3 is 11 amino acids long. Trimming took off 5 bases at V and 5 bases at J, with 3 bases between the two ends. Germline V gene data show CDR1 as MNHEY and CDR2 as SVGEGT. Data came from immunoSEQ multiplex PCR; TCRdb stores just in-frame clones and leaves some out. The table lists approximately 330,000 clones, around 85% of them singletons. Material for sequencing was PBMCs or T cells enriched from blood (not recorded which). The chain combines TRBV6-2 or TRBV6-3 with TRBJ2-2; D unclear. The receptor was isolated from a middle-aged woman with acute COVID-19. CDR3 bases: TGTGCCAGCAGTGAGACCGGGGAGCTGTTTTTT. It translates to CASSETGELFF.